This T cell receptor beta chain originates from a study of tumor and adjacent non-tumor tissue in lung cancer (dated by TCRdb to the late 2010s). Notes on the research overall: The cohort included about a dozen adenocarcinoma, 2 squamous cell carcinoma and 1 small cell lung cancer patients. The approximately 15 enrolled patients, of whom around ten were men and 5 were women, were aged roughly 31 to 80 years and were diagnosed with TNM stage I to III disease. In total, sequencing yielded 95 million to 150 million productive TCRbeta reads, which works out to an average of around 4.2 million reads per sample. The study compared bulk TCRbeta repertoires between lung tumor tissue and matched distant non-tumor lung tissue from more than twelve lung cancer patients. TCRbeta CDR3 sequencing was performed on 30 to 35 paired specimens, with one tumor sample and one normal lung sample collected per patient. Overall study outcomes, separate from this receptor: Significantly higher TCR diversity (inverse Simpson) was observed in tumor tissue than in normal lung tissue (approximately 440 vs 150, P = 0.0075, Mann-Whitney U test). Because peripheral blood was not sequenced, the blood TCRbeta repertoires of the lung cancer patients in the study went unexamined. TCR diversity was significantly higher in younger patients, and higher tumor TCR diversity was associated with shorter overall and disease-free survival. Neither the sequencing platform nor unique molecular identifiers are mentioned in the methods. In normal lung, the top 100 clones accounted for a significantly larger cumulative share of the repertoire than in tumor tissue. With only around 15 patients in the cohort, the authors noted that larger samples and more detailed clinical data are needed.

Receptor libraries were prepared by multiplex PCR. Sequencing was carried out with an Illumina HiSeq 2500. TCRbeta libraries were constructed through three rounds of nested PCR with primers (Table S4) according to protocols modified from ARM-PCR. Before sequencing, PCR products of 200-500 bp were cut from the gel and purified using the QIAquick gel extraction kit. Concerning the study's data processing: Reads were cleaned using Trimmomatic, were merged into complete CDR3 sequences using FLASH, and were assigned to V(D)J germline segments using MiTCR. Clonal diversity was computed as the inverse Simpson's index with VDJtools. In-frame sequences without a premature stop codon were defined as productive reads. The public sequencing data were trimmed at Q25 with fastp and processed into clonotypes with MiXCR by TCRdb, which kept only in-frame beta chains. Records with the same CDR3 protein are collapsed into one entry carrying the most frequent genes and DNA. The V and J calls follow TCRdb's processing rather than the paper's. The sample profile shows roughly 120,000 distinct CDR3 sequences; approximately 87% of them were found once. The ten top clones hold 22% of the sample.

With regard to this clonotype: No antigen is known for it. An end of the junction does not agree with germline; a read error may underlie this.

Counted from cysteine to phenylalanine, this CDR3 has 14 amino acids. The retained sequence is limited to the CDR3, 42 bases, with the frame set at the first base. The germline V gene encodes CDR1 SGHRS and CDR2 YFSETQ. RNA was isolated from bulk, unsorted tissue, and RNA quality was assessed with a NanoDrop ND-1000 and an Agilent 2100. All donors had newly diagnosed lung cancer, had not received prior chemotherapy, and were admitted for thoracic surgery in China between August and November 2014. Anyone who had undergone radiotherapy or chemotherapy before, or who had another cancer at the same time, was left out of the study. Surgical tissue pieces of roughly 1-2 cm3 were preserved in RNAlater solution and stored at -80 °C until use.

The origin of this receptor is a man between 65 and 79 years old with non-small cell lung cancer. The sample was lung tumor tissue. The chain was built from TRBV5-1 and TRBJ1-1, and perhaps TRBD1 as D gene, on 6 matching bases. The CDR3 is CASSKDSQSTEPFF. The nucleotides read TGCGCCAGCAGCAAGGACAGCCAGAGCACTGAACCTTTCTTT.